Here is one T cell receptor (beta chain) with its context. Its antigen remains unknown. The data originate from a study of T cells expressing NK-cell markers. With the 5' RACE reads reprocessed, TCRdb shows one record per CDR3 protein and no DNA. Listed are about 150,000 distinct CDR3 sequences; around a third falls within the top ten. Study-wide results and caveats: Dominant NKG2C+ clonotype frequencies of 1.0-7.0% of CD8+ T cells were measured in over 5 donors. HCMV specificity of the expanded NKG2C+ T cell clones was not established.

The specimen sequenced was blood T cells: a sorted CD56 or NKG2C T cell subset, CD4+ or CD8+ T cells, or bulk PBMC T cells (not recorded which). The sequence derives from a woman aged 50 to 60 in good health.

This CDR3 reads CAKSGENTGELFF. V and J are TRBV2 and TRBJ2-2; the TCRdb call, TRBD1, lacks DNA for checking. Per the germline V gene, CDR1 is SNHLY and CDR2 is FYNNEI. The CDR3 is 13 residues long.